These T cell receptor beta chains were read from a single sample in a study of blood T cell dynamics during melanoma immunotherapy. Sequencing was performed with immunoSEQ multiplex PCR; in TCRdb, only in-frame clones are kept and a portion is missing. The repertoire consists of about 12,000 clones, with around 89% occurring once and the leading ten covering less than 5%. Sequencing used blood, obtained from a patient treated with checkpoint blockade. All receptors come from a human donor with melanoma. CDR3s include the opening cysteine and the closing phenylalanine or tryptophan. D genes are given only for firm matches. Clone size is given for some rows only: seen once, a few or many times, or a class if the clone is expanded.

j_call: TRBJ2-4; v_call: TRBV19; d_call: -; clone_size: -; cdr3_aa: CASSMTARQNIQYF; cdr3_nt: TGTGCCAGTAGTATGACGGCCAGACAGAACATTCAGTACTTC
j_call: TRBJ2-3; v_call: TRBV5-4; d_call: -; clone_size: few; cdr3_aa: CASSLVLAVTDTQYF; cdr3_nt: TGTGCCAGCAGCTTGGTTTTAGCGGTCACAGATACGCAGTATTTT
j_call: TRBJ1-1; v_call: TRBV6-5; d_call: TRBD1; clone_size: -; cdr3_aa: CASSYLEGAVAEAFF; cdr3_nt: TGTGCCAGCAGTTACTTGGAGGGGGCGGTCGCTGAAGCTTTCTTT
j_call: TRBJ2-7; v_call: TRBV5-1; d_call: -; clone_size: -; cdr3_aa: CASSLVSSSYEQYF; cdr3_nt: TGCGCCAGCAGCTTGGTAAGCAGCTCCTACGAGCAGTACTTC
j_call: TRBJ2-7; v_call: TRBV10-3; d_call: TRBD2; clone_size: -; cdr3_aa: CATKRDAGGSEQYF; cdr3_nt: TGTGCCACCAAGCGGGACGCGGGAGGCTCCGAGCAGTACTTC
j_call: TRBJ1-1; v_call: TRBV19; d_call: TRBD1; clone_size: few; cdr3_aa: CASSIEQGAPNTEAFF; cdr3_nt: TGTGCCAGTAGTATAGAGCAGGGGGCGCCGAACACTGAAGCTTTCTTT
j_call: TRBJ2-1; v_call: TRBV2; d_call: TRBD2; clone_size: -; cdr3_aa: CASSRPTSGRGSYNEQFF; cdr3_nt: TGTGCCAGCAGTCGCCCGACTAGCGGGAGAGGGTCCTACAATGAGCAGTTCTTC
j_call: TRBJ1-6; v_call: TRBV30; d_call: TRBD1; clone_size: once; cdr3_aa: CAWQYRGTYSPLHF; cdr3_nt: TGTGCCTGGCAATACAGGGGGACCTATTCACCCCTCCACTTT
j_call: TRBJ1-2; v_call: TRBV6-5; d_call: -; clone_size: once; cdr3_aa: CASSYRSQTILGYTF; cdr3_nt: TGTGCCAGCAGTTACCGGTCCCAGACGATTCTCGGCTACACCTTC
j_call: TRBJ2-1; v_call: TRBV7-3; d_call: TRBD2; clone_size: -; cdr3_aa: CASSPRTSGNNEQFF; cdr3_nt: TGTGCCAGCAGCCCCCGGACTAGCGGGAACAATGAGCAGTTCTTC
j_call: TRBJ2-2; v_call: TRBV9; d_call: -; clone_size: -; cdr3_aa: CASRPDRNTGELFF; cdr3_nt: TGTGCCAGCAGGCCCGACAGGAACACCGGGGAGCTGTTTTTT
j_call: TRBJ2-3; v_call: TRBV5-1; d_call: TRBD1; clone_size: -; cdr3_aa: CASGTGSTDTQYF; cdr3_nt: TGCGCCAGCGGGACAGGAAGCACAGATACGCAGTATTTT
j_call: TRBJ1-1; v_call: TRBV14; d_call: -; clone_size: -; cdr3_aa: CASSQVQGMNTEAFF; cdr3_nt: TGTGCCAGCAGCCAAGTTCAGGGGATGAACACTGAAGCTTTCTTT
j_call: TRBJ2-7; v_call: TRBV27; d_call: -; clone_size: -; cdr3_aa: CASSLKGDTYSYEQYF; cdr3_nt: TGTGCCAGCAGTTTAAAAGGAGACACCTACTCCTACGAGCAGTACTTC
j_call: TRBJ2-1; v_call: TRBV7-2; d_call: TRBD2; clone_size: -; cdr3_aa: CASSQRLTSGSYNEQFF; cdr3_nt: TGTGCCAGCAGCCAAAGGCTGACTAGCGGGAGCTACAATGAGCAGTTCTTC
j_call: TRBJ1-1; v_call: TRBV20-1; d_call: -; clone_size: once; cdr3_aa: CSDVRVTEAFF; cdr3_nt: TGCAGTGATGTCAGGGTTACTGAAGCTTTCTTT
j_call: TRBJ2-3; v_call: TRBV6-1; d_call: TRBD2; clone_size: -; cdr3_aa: CASSERLAGVGDTQYF; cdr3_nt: TGTGCCAGCAGTGAACGACTAGCGGGAGTAGGGGATACGCAGTATTTT
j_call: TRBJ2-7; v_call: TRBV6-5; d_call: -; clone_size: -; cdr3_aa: CASSYSQVAETYEQYF; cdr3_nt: TGTGCCAGCAGTTACTCTCAGGTTGCAGAAACCTACGAGCAGTACTTC
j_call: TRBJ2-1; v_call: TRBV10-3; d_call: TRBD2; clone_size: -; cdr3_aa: CAISLPLANEQFF; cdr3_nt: TGTGCCATCAGTCTCCCACTAGCGAATGAGCAGTTCTTC
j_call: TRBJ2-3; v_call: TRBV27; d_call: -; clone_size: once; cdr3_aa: CASSLSGGRGDTQYF; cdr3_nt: TGTGCCAGCAGTTTATCTGGGGGGCGGGGAGATACGCAGTATTTT
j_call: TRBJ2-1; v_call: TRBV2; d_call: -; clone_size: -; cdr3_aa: CASSQERRGSYNEQFF; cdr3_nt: TGTGCCAGCAGCCAAGAGCGGCGAGGCTCCTACAATGAGCAGTTCTTC
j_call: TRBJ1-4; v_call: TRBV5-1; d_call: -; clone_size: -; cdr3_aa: CASSSRGTNEKLFF; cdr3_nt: TGCGCCAGCAGCTCCCGGGGTACTAATGAAAAACTGTTTTTT
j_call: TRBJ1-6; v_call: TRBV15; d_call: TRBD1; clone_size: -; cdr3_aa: CATSEDRGNNSPLHF; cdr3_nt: TGTGCCACCAGCGAAGACAGGGGAAATAATTCACCCCTCCACTTT